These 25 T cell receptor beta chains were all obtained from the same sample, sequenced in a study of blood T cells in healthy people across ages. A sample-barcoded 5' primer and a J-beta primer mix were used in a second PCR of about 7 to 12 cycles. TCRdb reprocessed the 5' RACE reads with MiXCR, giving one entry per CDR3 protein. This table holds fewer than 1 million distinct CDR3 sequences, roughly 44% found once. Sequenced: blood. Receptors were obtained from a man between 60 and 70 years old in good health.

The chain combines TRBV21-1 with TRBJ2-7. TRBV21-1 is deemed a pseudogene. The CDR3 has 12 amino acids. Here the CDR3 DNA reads TGTGCCAGCAGCAATGTCGAAAACGAGCAGTACTTC. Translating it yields CASSNVENEQYF.

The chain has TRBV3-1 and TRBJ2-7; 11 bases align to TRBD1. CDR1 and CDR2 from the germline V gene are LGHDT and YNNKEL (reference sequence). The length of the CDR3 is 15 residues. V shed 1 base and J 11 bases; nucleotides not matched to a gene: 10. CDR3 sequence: CASSQGVDRGLEEYF. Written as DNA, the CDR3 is TGTGCCAGCAGCCAAGGGGTGGACAGGGGGCTCGAAGAGTACTTC.

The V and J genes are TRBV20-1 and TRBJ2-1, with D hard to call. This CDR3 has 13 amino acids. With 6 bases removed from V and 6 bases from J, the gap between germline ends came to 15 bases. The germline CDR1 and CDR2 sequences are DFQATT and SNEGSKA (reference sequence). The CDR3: CSALQTVGNEQFF. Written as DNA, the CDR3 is TGCAGTGCCTTACAGACGGTCGGCAATGAGCAGTTCTTC.

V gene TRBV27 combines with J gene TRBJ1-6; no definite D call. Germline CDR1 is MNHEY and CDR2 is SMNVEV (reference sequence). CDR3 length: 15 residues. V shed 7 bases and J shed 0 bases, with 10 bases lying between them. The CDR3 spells CASMRRGSYNSPLHF. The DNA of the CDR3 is TGTGCCAGCATGAGACGGGGCTCCTATAATTCACCCCTCCACTTT.

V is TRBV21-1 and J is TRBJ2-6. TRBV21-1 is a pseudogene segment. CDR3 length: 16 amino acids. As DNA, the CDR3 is TGTGCCAGCAGCAAATTGGGTGCCAATCGGCCCAACGTCCTGACTTTC. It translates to CASSKLGANRPNVLTF.

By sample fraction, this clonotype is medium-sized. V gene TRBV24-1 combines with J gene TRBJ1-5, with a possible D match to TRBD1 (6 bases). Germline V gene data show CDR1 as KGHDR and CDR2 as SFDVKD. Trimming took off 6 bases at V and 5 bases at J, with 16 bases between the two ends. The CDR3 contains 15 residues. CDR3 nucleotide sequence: TGTGCCACCAGTCCAAGCTGGGGGGCTGATCAGCCCCAGCATTTT. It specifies CATSPSWGADQPQHF.

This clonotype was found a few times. This CDR3 reads CASSQVRTGSSEQYF. In DNA, the CDR3 is TGCGCCAGCAGCCAAGTTCGGACAGGTTCGAGCGAGCAGTACTTC. V is TRBV4-3 and J is TRBJ2-7, with TRBD1 matching over 7 bases. CDR1 LGHNA and CDR2 YSLEER come from the germline V gene. The CDR3 totals 15 residues. After removal of 1 base from V and 6 bases from J, the junction contained 9 bases not matched to a gene.

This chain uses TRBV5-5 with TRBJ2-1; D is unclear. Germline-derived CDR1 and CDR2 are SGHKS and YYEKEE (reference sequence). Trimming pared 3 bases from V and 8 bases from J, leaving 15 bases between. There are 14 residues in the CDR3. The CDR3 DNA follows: TGTGCCAGCAGCTCTCGTAGCCGGTTGGATGAGCAGTTCTTC. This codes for CASSSRSRLDEQFF.

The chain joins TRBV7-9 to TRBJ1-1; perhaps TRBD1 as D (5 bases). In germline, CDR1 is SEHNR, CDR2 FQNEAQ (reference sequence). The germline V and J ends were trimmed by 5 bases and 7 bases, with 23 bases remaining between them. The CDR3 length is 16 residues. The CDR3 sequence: CASSLPGGQGRNEAFF. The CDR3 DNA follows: TGTGCCAGCAGCCTTCCCGGCGGGCAGGGCAGGAATGAAGCTTTCTTT.

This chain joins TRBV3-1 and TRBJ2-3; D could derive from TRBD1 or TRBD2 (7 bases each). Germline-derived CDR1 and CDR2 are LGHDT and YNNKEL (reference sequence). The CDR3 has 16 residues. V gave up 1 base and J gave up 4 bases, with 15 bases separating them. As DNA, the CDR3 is TGTGCCAGCAGCCAAGTGGCAGGGGGGGTTGCAGATACGCAGTATTTT. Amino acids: CASSQVAGGVADTQYF.

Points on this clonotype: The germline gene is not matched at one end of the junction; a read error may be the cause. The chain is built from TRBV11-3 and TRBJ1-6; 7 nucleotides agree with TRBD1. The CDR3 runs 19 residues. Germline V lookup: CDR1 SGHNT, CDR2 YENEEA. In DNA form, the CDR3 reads TGTGCCGGCAGCTTAGGCTCAGGGGGGCCCAGCTCCTATAATTCACCCCTCCACTTT. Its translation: CAGSLGSGGPSSYNSPLHF.

The CDR3 DNA reads as TGCAGCGTTGAAGACGGCGGGTGGACTGAAGCTTTCTTT. Its translation is CSVEDGGWTEAFF. V gene TRBV29-1 combines with J gene TRBJ1-1, with D unresolved. V lost 0 bases and J 5 bases, leaving 10 bases between the germline ends. Germline CDR1 reads SQVTM; CDR2 reads ANQGSEA. The CDR3 spans 13 residues.

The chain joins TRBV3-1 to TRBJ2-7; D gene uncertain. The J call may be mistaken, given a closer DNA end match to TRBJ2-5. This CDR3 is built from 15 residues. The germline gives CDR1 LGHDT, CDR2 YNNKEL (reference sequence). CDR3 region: CASSHPGSGLETQYF. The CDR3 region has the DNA TGTGCCAGCAGCCATCCCGGATCGGGTTTAGAGACCCAGTACTTC.

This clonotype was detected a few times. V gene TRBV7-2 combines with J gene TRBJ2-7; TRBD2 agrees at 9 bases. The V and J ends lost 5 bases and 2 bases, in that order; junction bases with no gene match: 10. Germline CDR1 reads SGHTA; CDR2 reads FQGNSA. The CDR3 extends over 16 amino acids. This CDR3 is CASSRIAGDPTYEQYF. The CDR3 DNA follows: TGTGCCAGCAGCAGAATAGCGGGGGACCCCACCTACGAGCAGTACTTC.

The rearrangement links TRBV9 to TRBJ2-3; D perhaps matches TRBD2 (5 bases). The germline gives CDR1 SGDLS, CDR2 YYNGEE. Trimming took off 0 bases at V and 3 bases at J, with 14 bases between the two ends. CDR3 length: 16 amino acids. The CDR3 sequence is CASSVVPEGRTDTQYF. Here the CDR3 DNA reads TGTGCCAGCAGCGTAGTCCCTGAGGGCCGGACAGATACGCAGTATTTT.

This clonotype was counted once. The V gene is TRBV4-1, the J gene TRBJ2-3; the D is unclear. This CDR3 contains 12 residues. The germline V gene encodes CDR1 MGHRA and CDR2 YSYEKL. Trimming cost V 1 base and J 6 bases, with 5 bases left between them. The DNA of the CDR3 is TGCGCCAGCAGCCAAGCTAAGGATACGCAGTATTTT. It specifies CASSQAKDTQYF.

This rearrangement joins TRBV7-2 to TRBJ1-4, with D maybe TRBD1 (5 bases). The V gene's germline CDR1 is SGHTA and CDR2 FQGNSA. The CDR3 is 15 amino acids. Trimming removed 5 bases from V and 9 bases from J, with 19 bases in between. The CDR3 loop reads CASSPAGTPGKKLFF. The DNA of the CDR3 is TGTGCCAGCAGCCCCGCAGGGACCCCGGGGAAAAAACTGTTTTTT. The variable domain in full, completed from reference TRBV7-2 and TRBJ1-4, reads GAGVSQSPSNKVTEKGKDVELRCDPISGHTALYWYRQSLGQGLEFLIYFQGNSAPDKSGLPSDRFSAERTGGSVSTLTIQRTQQEDSAVYLCASSPAGTPGKKLFFGSGTQLSVL.

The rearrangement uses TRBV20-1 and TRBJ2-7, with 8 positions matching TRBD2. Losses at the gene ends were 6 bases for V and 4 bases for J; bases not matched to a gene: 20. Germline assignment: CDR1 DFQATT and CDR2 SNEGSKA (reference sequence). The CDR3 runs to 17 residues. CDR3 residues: CSARDIYSGVTSYEQYF. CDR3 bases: TGCAGTGCCAGGGACATTTATAGCGGGGTGACCTCTTACGAGCAGTACTTC.

CDR3 protein: CASMPPAGTGKYEQYF. Written as DNA, the CDR3 is TGTGCCAGCATGCCACCAGCCGGGACAGGAAAATACGAGCAGTACTTC. J is TRBJ2-4 and V is TRBV2; 8 bases align to TRBD1. Near its end, the DNA agrees better with TRBJ2-7, so the J call may be wrong. The CDR3 is 16 amino acids. Germline V gene data show CDR1 as SNHLY and CDR2 as FYNNEI.

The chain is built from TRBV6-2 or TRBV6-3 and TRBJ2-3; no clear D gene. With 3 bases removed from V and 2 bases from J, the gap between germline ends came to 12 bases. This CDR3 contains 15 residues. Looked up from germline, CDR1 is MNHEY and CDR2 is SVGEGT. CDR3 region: CASSYQGRATDTQYF. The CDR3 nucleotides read TGTGCCAGCAGTTATCAAGGTAGGGCCACAGATACGCAGTATTTT.

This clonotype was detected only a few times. The CDR3 is CASRRVGSSYEQYF. DNA for the CDR3: TGTGCCAGCCGGAGGGTGGGAAGCTCCTACGAGCAGTACTTC. This chain joins TRBV6-2 or TRBV6-3 and TRBJ2-5; D might be TRBD2 (6 bases). The J call may not be correct, given that the DNA end is closer to TRBJ2-7. Germline V gene sequence: CDR1 MNHEY, CDR2 SVGEGT. The CDR3 is 14 residues long.

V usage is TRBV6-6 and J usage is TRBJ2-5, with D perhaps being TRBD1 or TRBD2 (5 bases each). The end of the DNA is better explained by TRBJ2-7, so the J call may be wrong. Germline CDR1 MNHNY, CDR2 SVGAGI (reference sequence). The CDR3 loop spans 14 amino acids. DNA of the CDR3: TGTGCCAGCACTTTAGAGGGGTCGGGGTACGAGCAGTACTTC. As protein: CASTLEGSGYEQYF.

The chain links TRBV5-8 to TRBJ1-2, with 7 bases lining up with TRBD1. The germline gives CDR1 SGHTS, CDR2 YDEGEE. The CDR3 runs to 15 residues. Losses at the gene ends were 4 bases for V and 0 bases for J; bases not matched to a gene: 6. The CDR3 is CASSPGTVPNYGYTF. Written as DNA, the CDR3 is TGTGCCAGCAGCCCGGGGACAGTTCCTAACTATGGCTACACCTTC. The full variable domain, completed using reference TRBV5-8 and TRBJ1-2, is EAGVTQSPTHLIKTRGQQATLRCSPISGHTSVYWYQQALGLGLQFLLWYDEGEERNRGNFPPRFSGRQFPNYSSELNVNALELEDSALYLCASSPGTVPNYGYTFGSGTRLTVV.

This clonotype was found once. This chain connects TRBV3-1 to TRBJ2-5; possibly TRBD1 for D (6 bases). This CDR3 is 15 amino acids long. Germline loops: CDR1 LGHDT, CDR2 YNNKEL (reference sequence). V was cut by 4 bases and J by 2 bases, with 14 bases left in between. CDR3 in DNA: TGTGCCAGCAGCCTGGACAGTCAGGTACAAGAGACCCAGTACTTC. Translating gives CASSLDSQVQETQYF.

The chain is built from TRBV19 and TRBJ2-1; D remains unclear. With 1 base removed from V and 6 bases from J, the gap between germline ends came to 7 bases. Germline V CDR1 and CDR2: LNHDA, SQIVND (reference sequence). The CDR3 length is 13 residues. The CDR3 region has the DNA TGTGCCAGTAGTATAGGTGTTTTCAATGAGCAGTTCTTC. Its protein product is CASSIGVFNEQFF.